The following is a T cell receptor (beta chain) sequence with its context. No antigen is known for it. The source of the sample is a study of T cells expressing NK-cell markers. Study in general: Sequencing covered eight donors, seven HCMV-seropositive and one seronegative. Study-wide findings and caveats: A range of about 1.0-8% of CD8+ T cells consisted of dominant NKG2C+ clonotypes in 5 to 7 donors.

5'RACE template switching built TCR beta cDNA with unique molecular identifiers. TCRdb reprocessed the 5' RACE reads; each CDR3 protein has one entry and no DNA is given. This table lists hundreds of thousands of distinct CDR3 sequences. This CDR3 region has 13 residues. Germline lookup yields CDR1 SGHNT and CDR2 YYREEE (reference sequence). Sequencing used blood T cells: a sorted CD56 or NKG2C T cell subset, CD4+ or CD8+ T cells, or bulk PBMC T cells (not recorded which). V usage is TRBV5-4 and J usage is TRBJ1-1. This clonotype originated in a man aged 18-70 years in good health. The CDR3 reads CASSPSRASEAFF.